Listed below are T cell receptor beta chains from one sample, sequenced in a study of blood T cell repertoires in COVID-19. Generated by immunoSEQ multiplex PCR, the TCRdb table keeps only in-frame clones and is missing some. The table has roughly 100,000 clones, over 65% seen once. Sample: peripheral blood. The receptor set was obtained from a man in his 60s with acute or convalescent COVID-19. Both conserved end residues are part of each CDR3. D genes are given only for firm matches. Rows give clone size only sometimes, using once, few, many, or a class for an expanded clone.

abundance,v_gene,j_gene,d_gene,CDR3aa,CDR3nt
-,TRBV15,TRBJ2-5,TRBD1,CATRADRGRGETQYF,TGTGCCACCAGGGCGGACAGGGGGCGCGGGGAGACCCAGTACTTC
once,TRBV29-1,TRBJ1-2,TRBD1,CSVQRQGPGYTF,TGCAGCGTCCAGAGACAGGGCCCTGGCTACACCTTC
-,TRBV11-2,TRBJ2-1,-,CASSYSFLYNEQFF,TGTGCCAGCAGCTACTCCTTCCTCTACAATGAGCAGTTCTTC
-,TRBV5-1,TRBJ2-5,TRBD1,CASSRAQGAGETQYF,TGCGCCAGCAGCCGGGCGCAGGGGGCGGGCGAGACCCAGTACTTC
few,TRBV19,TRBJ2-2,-,CASARQANTGELFF,TGTGCCAGTGCTAGACAGGCGAACACCGGGGAGCTGTTTTTT
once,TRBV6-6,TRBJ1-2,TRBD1,CASSSSTGGGYTF,TGTGCCAGCAGTTCATCGACAGGGGGCGGCTACACCTTC
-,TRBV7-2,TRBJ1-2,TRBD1,CASSKTGAGYTF,TGTGCCAGCAGCAAGACAGGGGCCGGCTACACCTTC
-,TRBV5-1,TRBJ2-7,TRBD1,CASSLTGTVYEQYF,TGCGCCAGCAGCTTGACCGGGACAGTCTACGAGCAGTACTTC
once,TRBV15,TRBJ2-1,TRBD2,CATSRDPASGIISQQFF,TGTGCCACCAGCAGAGATCCGGCTAGCGGGATCATTTCCCAGCAGTTCTTC
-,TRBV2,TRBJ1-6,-,CASAGDHFRPLHF,TGTGCCAGCGCAGGGGACCATTTCCGGCCCCTCCACTTT
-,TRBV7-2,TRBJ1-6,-,CASSLTLPGASSYNSPLHF,TGTGCCAGCAGCTTAACCCTCCCGGGAGCTAGCTCCTATAATTCACCCCTCCACTTT
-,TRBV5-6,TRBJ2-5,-,CASSPTSQYQETQYF,TGTGCCAGCAGCCCCACATCTCAGTACCAAGAGACCCAGTACTTC
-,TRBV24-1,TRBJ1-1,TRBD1,CATSNAGGNTEAFF,TGTGCCACCAGTAATGCAGGGGGGAACACTGAAGCTTTCTTT
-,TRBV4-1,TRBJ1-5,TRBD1,CASSQPGQGNHQPQHF,TGCGCCAGCAGCCAACCGGGACAGGGTAATCATCAGCCCCAGCATTTT
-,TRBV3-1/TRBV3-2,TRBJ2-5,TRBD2,CASSRTLAVQETQYF,TGTGCCAGCAGCCGGACACTAGCGGTCCAAGAGACCCAGTACTTC
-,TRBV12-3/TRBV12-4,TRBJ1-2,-,CASSSRVWGYTF,TGTGCCAGCAGTTCCCGGGTGTGGGGCTACACCTTC
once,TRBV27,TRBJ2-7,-,CASSPQGITDEQYF,TGTGCCAGCAGTCCACAGGGAATAACCGACGAGCAGTACTTC
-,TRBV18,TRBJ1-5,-,CASSPTADRRDQPQHF,TGTGCCAGCTCACCGACGGCTGACAGACGGGATCAGCCCCAGCATTTT
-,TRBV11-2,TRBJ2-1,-,CASTVNNEQFF,TGTGCCAGCACTGTTAACAATGAGCAGTTCTTC
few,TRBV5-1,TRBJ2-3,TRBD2,CASSSELAGAPGADTQYF,TGCGCCAGCAGCTCGGAACTAGCGGGGGCTCCCGGCGCAGATACGCAGTATTTT
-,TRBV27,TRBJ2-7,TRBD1,CASSIGTGYEQYF,TGTGCCAGCAGTATCGGGACAGGGTACGAGCAGTACTTC
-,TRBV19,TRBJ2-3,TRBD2,CASSIRLAGTDTQYF,TGTGCCAGTAGTATACGACTAGCGGGAACAGATACGCAGTATTTT
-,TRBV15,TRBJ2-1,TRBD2,CATSRLRISGSGYNEQFF,TGTGCCACCAGCAGGTTGAGGATTAGCGGGAGCGGATACAATGAGCAGTTCTTC
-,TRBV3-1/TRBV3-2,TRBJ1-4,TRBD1,CASSPGTEHEKLFF,TGTGCCAGCAGCCCCGGGACAGAGCATGAAAAACTGTTTTTT
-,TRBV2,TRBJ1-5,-,CASSEFLGPNSNQPQHF,TGTGCCAGCAGTGAATTTCTGGGGCCTAATAGCAATCAGCCCCAGCATTTT
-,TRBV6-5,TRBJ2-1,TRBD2,CASSPGLAYNEQFF,TGTGCCAGCAGTCCGGGACTAGCCTACAATGAGCAGTTCTTC
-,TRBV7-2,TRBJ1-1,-,CASSLERATEAFF,TGTGCCAGCAGCTTAGAGCGAGCCACTGAAGCTTTCTTT
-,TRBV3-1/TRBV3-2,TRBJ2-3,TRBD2,CASSRTSGRPPGGDTQYF,TGTGCCAGCAGCCGGACTAGCGGGAGGCCCCCGGGCGGCGATACGCAGTATTTT
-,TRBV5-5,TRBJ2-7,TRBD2,CASSSISGRDGEQYF,TGTGCCAGCAGCTCGATTAGCGGGAGGGATGGCGAGCAGTACTTC
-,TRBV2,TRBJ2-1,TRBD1,CAGEQGWNEQFF,TGTGCCGGCGAACAGGGGTGGAATGAGCAGTTCTTC
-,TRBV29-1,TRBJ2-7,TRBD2,CSVEGTSPGDRYF,TGCAGCGTTGAAGGGACTAGCCCCGGCGATCGGTACTTC
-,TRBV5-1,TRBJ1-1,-,CASSLPGVSTEAFF,TGCGCCAGCAGCTTGCCAGGTGTGAGCACTGAAGCTTTCTTT
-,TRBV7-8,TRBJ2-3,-,CASSSLSRTDTQYF,TGTGCCAGCAGCTCCTTGTCCCGCACAGATACGCAGTATTTT
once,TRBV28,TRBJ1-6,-,CASRSWGSYSPLHF,TGTGCCAGCAGATCTTGGGGCAGTTATTCACCCCTCCACTTT
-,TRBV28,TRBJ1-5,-,CASRTNSNQPQHF,TGTGCCAGCAGGACAAATAGCAATCAGCCCCAGCATTTT
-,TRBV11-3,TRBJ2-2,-,CASSPSRTGELFF,TGTGCCAGCAGCCCAAGTCGGACCGGGGAGCTGTTTTTT
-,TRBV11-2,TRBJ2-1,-,CASSLSTGSYNEQFF,TGTGCCAGCAGCTTATCAACGGGGTCCTACAATGAGCAGTTCTTC
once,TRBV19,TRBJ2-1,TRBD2,CARSGRSFLMRSSYNEQFF,TGTGCCCGTAGCGGGAGATCCTTCCTCATGAGGAGCTCCTACAATGAGCAGTTCTTC
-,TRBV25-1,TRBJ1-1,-,CASQGVRGLEAFF,TGTGCCAGCCAAGGAGTTCGGGGACTCGAAGCTTTCTTT
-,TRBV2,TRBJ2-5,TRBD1,CASRSQGATVGTQYF,TGTGCCAGCAGAAGCCAGGGGGCCACTGTGGGGACCCAGTACTTC
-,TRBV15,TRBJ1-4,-,CATSPGGRGNEKLFF,TGTGCCACCAGCCCCGGGGGGCGTGGTAATGAAAAACTGTTTTTT
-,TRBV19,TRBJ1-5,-,CASSIDLFARKDQPQHF,TGTGCCAGTAGTATAGATCTATTTGCCAGGAAGGATCAGCCCCAGCATTTT
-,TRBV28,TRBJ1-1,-,CASGPKIEAFF,TGTGCCAGCGGCCCAAAGATTGAAGCTTTCTTT
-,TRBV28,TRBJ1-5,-,CASLMRRDGNQPQHF,TGTGCCAGCCTCATGCGGAGGGATGGCAATCAGCCCCAGCATTTT
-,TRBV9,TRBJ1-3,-,CASSVQGHPSSGNTIYF,TGTGCCAGCAGCGTACAAGGACACCCGAGCTCTGGAAACACCATATATTTT
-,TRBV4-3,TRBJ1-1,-,CASSQLSGGLAFF,TGCGCCAGCAGCCAACTCTCGGGGGGCCTAGCTTTCTTT
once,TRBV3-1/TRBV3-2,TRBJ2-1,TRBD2,CASSHGTSLFGDEQFF,TGTGCCAGCAGCCATGGGACTAGCCTCTTTGGGGATGAGCAGTTCTTC
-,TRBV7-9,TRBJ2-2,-,CASSRTASVVGTGELFF,TGTGCCAGCAGCCGGACGGCTAGCGTGGTGGGGACCGGGGAGCTGTTTTTT
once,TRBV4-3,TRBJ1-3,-,CASSQGTASGNTIYF,TGCGCCAGCAGCCAAGGAACAGCCTCTGGAAACACCATATATTTT
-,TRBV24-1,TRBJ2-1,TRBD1,CATSDLNGQGSYNEQFF,TGTGCCACCAGTGATTTGAACGGACAGGGGTCCTACAATGAGCAGTTCTTC
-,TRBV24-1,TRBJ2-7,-,CATSAGNVYEQYF,TGTGCCACCAGTGCAGGGAACGTCTACGAGCAGTACTTC
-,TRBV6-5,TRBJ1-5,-,CTSGQLSNQPQHF,TGTACGTCGGGACAACTTAGCAATCAGCCCCAGCATTTT